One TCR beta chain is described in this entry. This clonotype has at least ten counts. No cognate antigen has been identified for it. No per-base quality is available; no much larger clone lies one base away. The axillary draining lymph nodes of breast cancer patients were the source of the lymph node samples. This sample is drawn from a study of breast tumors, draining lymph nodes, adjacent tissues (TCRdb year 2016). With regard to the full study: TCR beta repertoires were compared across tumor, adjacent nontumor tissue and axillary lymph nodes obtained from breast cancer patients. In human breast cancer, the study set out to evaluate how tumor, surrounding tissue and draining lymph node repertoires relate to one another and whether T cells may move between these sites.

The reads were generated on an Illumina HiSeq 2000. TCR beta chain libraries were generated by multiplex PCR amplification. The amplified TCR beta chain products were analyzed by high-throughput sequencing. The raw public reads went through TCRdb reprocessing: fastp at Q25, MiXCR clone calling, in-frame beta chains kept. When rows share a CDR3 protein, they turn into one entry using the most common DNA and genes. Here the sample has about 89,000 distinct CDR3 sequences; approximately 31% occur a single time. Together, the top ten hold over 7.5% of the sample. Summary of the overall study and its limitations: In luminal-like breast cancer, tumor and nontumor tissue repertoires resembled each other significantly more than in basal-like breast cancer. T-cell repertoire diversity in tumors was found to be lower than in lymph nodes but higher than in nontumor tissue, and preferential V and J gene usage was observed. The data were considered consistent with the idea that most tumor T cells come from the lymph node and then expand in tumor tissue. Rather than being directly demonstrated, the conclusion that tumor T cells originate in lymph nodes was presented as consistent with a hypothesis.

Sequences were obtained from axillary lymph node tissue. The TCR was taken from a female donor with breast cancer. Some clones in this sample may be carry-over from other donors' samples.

The CDR3 reads as follows: CASSTSTGPTNEKLFF. Here is the DNA: TGTGCCAGCAGCACGAGTACAGGACCAACTAATGAAAAACTGTTTTTT. The receptor chain draws on TRBV5-6 and TRBJ1-4; TRBD1 is a weak D gene call, 5 bases matching. The trim is 4 bases for V and 0 bases for J, with a gap of 13 bases between the germline ends. As encoded in the germline V gene, CDR1 is SGHDT while CDR2 is YYEEEE. The CDR3 contains 16 residues, cysteine and phenylalanine counted. Of all the DNA, just the CDR3 is kept, 48 bases in frame from base 1. The entire variable domain, with the stretches around the CDR3 drawn from the reference TRBV5-6 and TRBJ1-4 proteins, is DAGVTQSPTHLIKTRGQQVTLRCSPKSGHDTVSWYQQALGQGPQFIFQYYEEEERQRGNFPDRFSGHQFPNYSSELNVNALLLGDSALYLCASSTSTGPTNEKLFFGSGTQLSVL.